The source of this T cell receptor (beta chain) is a study of control samples from healthy donors and cancer patients. The repertoire was sequenced with immunoSEQ multiplex PCR; TCRdb's copy has only in-frame clones and lacks some. Altogether some 71,000 clones are present, roughly 90% being singletons, with the ten largest covering roughly a fifth. This CDR3 has 19 amino acids. Germline CDR1 reads SGDLS; CDR2 reads YYNGEE. Trimming at V came to 1 base and at J to 2 bases, leaving 14 bases not matched to a gene. The V call is TRBV9, the J call TRBJ2-3, with TRBD1 matching 9 bases. Sample: PBMCs. This TCR was recovered from a man in his 60s with lung cancer. The CDR3 is CASSVHLYIQGADTDTQYF. The CDR3 bases are TGTGCCAGCAGCGTACACCTCTATATACAGGGGGCGGACACAGATACGCAGTATTTT.